This T cell receptor beta chain emerged from a study of T cells expressing NK-cell markers. TCRdb re-analyzed the 5' RACE reads; it lists each CDR3 protein once, without DNA. The sample has about 460,000 distinct CDR3 sequences. There are 16 residues in the CDR3. Looked up from germline, CDR1 is SGHNT and CDR2 is YYREEE (reference sequence). Broader study findings: Of the CD8+ T cells in more than five donors, about 1.0-7.0% belonged to dominant NKG2C+ clonotypes. Whether the expanded NKG2C+ T cell clones recognized HCMV remained unclear.

As regards this clonotype: Its target is not known.

J is TRBJ2-7 and V is TRBV5-4; as DNA is missing, the TRBD2 call by TCRdb cannot be tested. The sequence was obtained from a woman aged 45-59 years in good health. Sample: blood T cells: a sorted CD56 or NKG2C T cell subset, CD4+ or CD8+ T cells, or bulk PBMC T cells (not recorded which). The CDR3 protein is CASSRTSGRKGYEQYF.